The 9 T cell receptor beta chains given below trace back to one sample, sequenced in a study of PD-1 blockade in mismatch repair-deficient tumors. Sequenced by immunoSEQ multiplex PCR; TCRdb stores in-frame clones only, minus some. The sample shows over 100,000 clones, about 83% of them seen only once. Here the sequenced sample was peripheral blood, taken approximately 60 weeks after starting pembrolizumab. The receptors here all came from an adult with mismatch repair-deficient cancer.

This clone was seen repeatedly, ten times or more. This chain joins TRBV10-3 and TRBJ1-2; TRBD1 matches at 10 bases. The germline gives CDR1 ENHRY, CDR2 SYGVKD. V shed 11 bases, J shed 6 bases, and the junction held 9 bases outside the gene matches. This CDR3 has 13 residues. In DNA form, the CDR3 reads TGTGCCTCCGAGGGACAGGGGAAGGATGGCTACACCTTC. Translation: CASEGQGKDGYTF.

Only a few counts were recorded for this clone. The rearrangement links TRBV29-1 to TRBJ1-5; D perhaps matches TRBD1 (5 bases). Germline assignment: CDR1 SQVTM and CDR2 ANQGSEA. Trimming shortened V by 4 bases and J by 1 base, and 11 bases separated the two germline ends. This CDR3 has 14 amino acids. CDR3 DNA sequence: TGCAGCGTTGGTTCAGGGACCAGCAATCAGCCCCAGCATTTT. Protein sequence: CSVGSGTSNQPQHF.

The CDR3 protein is CASSLVPGSNTEAFF. DNA of the CDR3: TGTGCCAGCAGCTTAGTTCCAGGGTCGAACACTGAAGCTTTCTTT. The rearrangement links TRBV7-9 to TRBJ1-1; maybe TRBD1 (5 bases). With 1 base removed from V and 1 base from J, the gap between germline ends came to 10 bases. Germline values: CDR1 SEHNR, CDR2 FQNEAQ (reference sequence). CDR3 length equals 15 residues.

The chain is built from TRBV10-3 and TRBJ2-1; D might be TRBD2 (7 bases). The ends were cut back, 3 bases at V and 2 bases at J, with 11 bases in the middle. Per germline, CDR1 ENHRY and CDR2 SYGVKD. This CDR3 has 15 amino acids. The CDR3 spells CAISEGGDPYNEQFF. The CDR3 DNA reads as TGTGCCATCAGTGAAGGGGGGGACCCCTACAATGAGCAGTTCTTC.

The chain links TRBV7-2 to TRBJ2-7; D is possibly TRBD2 (7 bases). This CDR3 has 18 amino acids. CDR1 is SGHTA, CDR2 FQGNSA, per germline. Between the trimmed V and J ends, which lost 1 base and 2 bases, there was a span of 21 bases. For the CDR3, the DNA is TGTGCCAGCAGCTTAGAGCCTCCTATGAGGGGGACTACCTACGAGCAGTACTTC. Translating gives CASSLEPPMRGTTYEQYF. Variable domain in full (rest from reference TRBV7-2 and TRBJ2-7): GAGVSQSPSNKVTEKGKDVELRCDPISGHTALYWYRQSLGQGLEFLIYFQGNSAPDKSGLPSDRFSAERTGGSVSTLTIQRTQQEDSAVYLCASSLEPPMRGTTYEQYFGPGTRLTVT.

The chain is built from TRBV5-1 and TRBJ2-1; TRBD2 agrees at 13 bases. Germline loops: CDR1 SGHRS, CDR2 YFSETQ. The V and J ends lost 1 base and 6 bases, in that order; junction bases with no gene match: 4. The CDR3 is 16 residues long. For the CDR3, the DNA is TGCGCCAGCAGCTTGTGGACTAGCGGGAGTCGCAATGAGCAGTTCTTC. Its protein is CASSLWTSGSRNEQFF.

This CDR3 is CASTLRAGNSYEQYF. As DNA, the CDR3 is TGTGCCAGCACCCTTAGGGCGGGTAACTCCTACGAGCAGTACTTC. The rearrangement links TRBV7-2 to TRBJ2-7; D might be TRBD2 (5 bases). V lost 7 bases, J lost 0 bases, and 16 bases lay in between. Germline CDR1 SGHTA, CDR2 FQGNSA. The CDR3 is 15 residues long.

This clone was seen more than once but under ten times. V gene TRBV7-6 combines with J gene TRBJ2-5; the D is unclear. Germline loops: CDR1 SGHVS, CDR2 FNYEAQ. This CDR3 contains 12 residues. The V gene lost 3 bases and the J gene lost 1 base, with 3 bases spanning the gap. CDR3 in DNA: TGTGCCAGCAGCTTCGGCCAAGAGACCCAGTACTTC. It codes for CASSFGQETQYF.

The chain couples TRBV4-1 to TRBJ2-1, with 8 bases aligning to TRBD2. Unmatched junction bases numbered 6, after V lost 0 bases and J lost 5 bases. The CDR3 has 16 amino acids. Per germline, CDR1 MGHRA and CDR2 YSYEKL. CDR3 amino acids: CASSQDTGGPNNEQFF. CDR3 in DNA: TGCGCCAGCAGCCAAGATACGGGAGGGCCAAACAATGAGCAGTTCTTC.